Listed below are T cell receptor beta chains from one sample, sequenced in a study of neurological immune-mediated disorders. TCRdb used MiXCR to reprocess the 5' RACE reads, holding one entry per CDR3 protein. Counted here are more than 70,000 distinct CDR3 sequences, 10% occurring once; the ten biggest clones make up about 9.6%. What was sequenced was PBMCs. All receptors derive from a man aged 25-45 years in good health. CDR3s include the opening cysteine and the closing phenylalanine or tryptophan. The D gene is left open where the match is weak. Clone size, where shown, is once, few, many, or a class for clones that have expanded.

CDR3 protein	CDR3 DNA	D gene	clone size	V gene	J gene	CDR3 length
CASSLAPTGAGETQYF	TGCGCCAGCAGCTTGGCCCCGACGGGAGCGGGGGAGACCCAGTACTTC	TRBD2	medium-sized	TRBV5-1	TRBJ2-5	16
CASSQEVRVNLGNTIYF	TGTGCCAGCAGCCAAGAGGTCAGGGTCAATCTAGGAAACACCATATATTTT	-	-	TRBV4-2	TRBJ1-3	17
CASSADPSGFYNEQFF	TGCGCCAGCAGCGCGGACCCAAGCGGGTTCTACAATGAGCAGTTCTTC	-	many	TRBV5-1	TRBJ2-1	16
CASNLPDRGDEQFF	TGTGCCAGCAACCTCCCCGACAGGGGCGATGAGCAGTTCTTC	TRBD1	many	TRBV2	TRBJ2-1	14
CASSLRYTQETQYF	TGCGCCAGCAGCTTGAGGTACACCCAAGAGACCCAGTACTTC	-	many	TRBV5-1	TRBJ2-5	14
CASSLFRPLGQIRLDTQYF	TGTGCCAGCAGTTTATTCCGCCCGTTGGGACAGATCCGGTTAGATACGCAGTATTTT	TRBD1	many	TRBV27	TRBJ2-3	19
CASSGDRNTGRNQPQHF	TGTGCCAGCAGTGGGGACAGGAATACGGGGCGCAATCAGCCCCAGCATTTT	TRBD1	many	TRBV7-8	TRBJ1-5	17
CASSIGTGNTEAFF	TGTGCCAGTAGTATTGGGACAGGGAACACTGAAGCTTTCTTT	TRBD1	-	TRBV19	TRBJ1-1	14
CASSLVALSSYEQYF	TGTGCCAGCAGCTTGGTAGCCCTGAGCTCCTACGAGCAGTACTTC	-	-	TRBV7-8	TRBJ2-7	15
CSVEPLTEVYGYTF	TGCAGCGTTGAACCTTTGACAGAAGTCTATGGCTACACCTTC	-	many	TRBV29-1	TRBJ1-2	14
CASSLLPTTLNTEAFF	TGTGCCAGCAGTTTACTCCCAACCACCCTGAACACTGAAGCTTTCTTT	-	many	TRBV27	TRBJ1-1	16
CASSAETSGIYEQYF	TGTGCCAGCAGTGCGGAGACTAGCGGGATATACGAGCAGTACTTC	TRBD2	-	TRBV27	TRBJ2-7	15
CASSLNYQGTGIAGELFF	TGTGCCAGCAGCCTAAACTACCAGGGGACAGGGATCGCCGGGGAGCTGTTTTTT	TRBD1	many	TRBV11-2	TRBJ2-2	18
CASSTVDDTQYF	TGCGCCAGCAGTACAGTAGACGATACGCAGTATTTT	-	many	TRBV5-1	TRBJ2-3	12
CASRGASPLHF	TGTGCCAGCCGGGGCGCCTCACCCCTCCACTTT	-	many	TRBV12-3/TRBV12-4	TRBJ1-6	11
CASSPNNRGLGTDTQYF	TGTGCCAGCTCACCAAATAACAGGGGGCTGGGCACAGATACGCAGTATTTT	TRBD1	-	TRBV18	TRBJ2-3	17
CAISEEGRGYTF	TGTGCCATCAGTGAGGAAGGGAGAGGCTACACCTTC	-	many	TRBV10-3	TRBJ1-2	12
CASSLIQEEQFF	TGTGCCAGCAGCTTGATCCAAGAAGAGCAGTTCTTC	-	few	TRBV5-6	TRBJ2-1	12
CSANLLAASTDTQYF	TGCAGTGCTAACCTTCTAGCGGCTAGCACAGATACGCAGTATTTT	TRBD2	many	TRBV20-1	TRBJ2-3	15
CASSYLGGHSYYGYTF	TGTGCCAGCAGCTACCTGGGCGGGCATAGTTACTATGGCTACACCTTC	-	-	TRBV11-2	TRBJ1-2	16
CASSLDVDGGRIF	TGTGCCAGCAGCTTGGACGTCGACGGGGGAAGAATTTTT	-	many	TRBV5-4	TRBJ1-4	13
CAISESADYGYTF	TGTGCCATCAGTGAGTCGGCTGACTATGGCTACACCTTC	-	many	TRBV10-3	TRBJ1-2	13
CATQRSGNTYNEQFF	TGTGCCACCCAGAGGAGCGGAAATACATACAATGAGCAGTTCTTC	-	many	TRBV28	TRBJ2-1	15
CSAREVAGGPRREQYF	TGCAGTGCTAGAGAGGTTGCGGGAGGGCCGAGGCGGGAGCAGTACTTC	TRBD2	many	TRBV20-1	TRBJ2-7	16
CASSGQPNTGELFF	TGTGCCAGTTCGGGACAACCGAACACCGGGGAGCTGTTTTTT	-	many	TRBV7-3	TRBJ2-2	14
CASSLGPGTGNGYTF	TGCGCCAGCAGCTTGGGACCTGGGACAGGAAATGGCTACACCTTC	TRBD1	many	TRBV5-1	TRBJ1-2	15
CASSPGTSGYKNIQYF	TGCGCCAGCAGCCCCGGGACTAGCGGCTACAAAAACATTCAGTACTTC	TRBD2	many	TRBV5-1	TRBJ2-4	16
CSVRDSSYNEQFF	TGCAGCGTTAGGGACTCCTCCTACAATGAGCAGTTCTTC	-	many	TRBV29-1	TRBJ2-1	13
CASTKGAGADTQYF	TGTGCCAGCACCAAAGGGGCGGGAGCGGATACGCAGTATTTT	TRBD2	many	TRBV12-3/TRBV12-4	TRBJ2-3	14
CASSPGLAPGADTQYF	TGTGCTAGTTCCCCGGGACTAGCACCCGGGGCAGATACGCAGTATTTT	TRBD2	many	TRBV12-5	TRBJ2-3	16
CASSLGRSGANVLTF	TGTGCCAGCAGCCTCGGCCGCTCTGGGGCCAACGTCCTGACTTTC	-	many	TRBV3-1	TRBJ2-6	15
CSASRDRGMVSTEAFF	TGCAGTGCAAGCCGGGACAGGGGTATGGTAAGCACTGAAGCTTTCTTT	TRBD1	many	TRBV20-1	TRBJ1-1	16
CAISGTDQPQHF	TGTGCCATCAGTGGTACGGATCAGCCCCAGCATTTT	-	many	TRBV10-3	TRBJ1-5	12
CSVEGTAISYNEQFF	TGCAGCGTTGAAGGAACTGCGATCTCCTACAATGAGCAGTTCTTC	-	many	TRBV29-1	TRBJ2-1	15
CASSTVGGYTF	TGTGCCAGCAGCACAGTCGGTGGCTACACCTTC	-	many	TRBV12-3/TRBV12-4	TRBJ1-2	11
CSARDRRQGAALQYEQYF	TGCAGTGCTAGAGATCGTCGACAGGGGGCTGCATTACAATACGAGCAGTACTTC	TRBD1	many	TRBV20-1	TRBJ2-7	18
CSVEDLANTIYF	TGCAGCGTTGAAGATCTGGCAAACACCATATATTTT	-	many	TRBV29-1	TRBJ1-3	12
CASSDRPGGTQYF	TGTGCCAGCAGCGATCGACCAGGAGGGACCCAGTACTTC	-	many	TRBV11-2	TRBJ2-5	13